Listed below are T cell receptor beta chains from one sample, sequenced in a study of T cells in localized non-small cell lung cancer. Only in-frame clones appear in the TCRdb table, and some are missing; sequencing was by immunoSEQ multiplex PCR. This table has some 2,400 clones, around 18% appearing once. The input for sequencing was normal lung tissue next to the tumor, taken before any cancer treatment. These receptors came from a man aged 40 to 70 with stage I squamous cell lung carcinoma. Both conserved end residues are part of each CDR3.

TRBV19	TRBJ1-1	CASLPGPGTEAFF
TRBV19	TRBJ1-5	CASRNGGGNQPQHF
TRBV6-1	TRBJ1-2	CASSEAPGGELQMGYGYTF
TRBV18	TRBJ2-2	CASSPQGDLFTGELFF
TRBV29-1	TRBJ2-1	CSVTLLRSNEQFF
TRBV6-8	TRBJ1-1	CASSSTGGTEAFF
TRBV28	TRBJ1-5	CASKTTGNQPQHF
TRBV11-3	TRBJ1-4	CASSPPRRGATNEKLFF
TRBV30	TRBJ2-5	CAWSPYQETQYF
TRBV11-3	TRBJ2-3	CASSLTPTYTDTQYF
TRBV9	TRBJ1-3	CASSAQGDSGNTIYF
TRBV11-3	TRBJ2-2	CASSFSANTGELFF
TRBV28	TRBJ2-1	CASKVPGDAVFSSYNEQFF
TRBV11-3	TRBJ1-4	CASSHRDPREKLFF
TRBV6-8	TRBJ2-1	CASTRDSPYNEQFF
TRBV11-3	TRBJ2-1	CASTTWRGFGGNEQFF
TRBV6-8	TRBJ1-5	CASSYGTYQPQHF
TRBV19	TRBJ2-7	CASSNTPGGGEQYF
TRBV11-3	TRBJ2-3	CASSRLQLTDTQYF
TRBV30	TRBJ1-2	CAWQDRGNYGYTF
TRBV11-3	TRBJ1-5	CASSLVRHSSNQPQHF
TRBV11-3	TRBJ2-1	CASSPEGGVAGEQFF
TRBV11-3	TRBJ2-1	CASSPQRASSYNEQFF
TRBV11-3	TRBJ2-2	CASSLEGPVAGELFF
TRBV11-3	TRBJ2-2	CASSFTGGAYTGELFF
TRBV19	TRBJ2-1	CATWVKGASGSFGDEQFF
TRBV11-3	TRBJ2-7	CASSLDRGNYEQYF
TRBV11-3	TRBJ2-3	CASSPVKGADTQYF
TRBV18	TRBJ2-1	CASSPQGAKDNEQFF
TRBV11-3	TRBJ2-5	CASALGTSGQETQYF
TRBV30	TRBJ2-7	CAAPGLAGEQYF